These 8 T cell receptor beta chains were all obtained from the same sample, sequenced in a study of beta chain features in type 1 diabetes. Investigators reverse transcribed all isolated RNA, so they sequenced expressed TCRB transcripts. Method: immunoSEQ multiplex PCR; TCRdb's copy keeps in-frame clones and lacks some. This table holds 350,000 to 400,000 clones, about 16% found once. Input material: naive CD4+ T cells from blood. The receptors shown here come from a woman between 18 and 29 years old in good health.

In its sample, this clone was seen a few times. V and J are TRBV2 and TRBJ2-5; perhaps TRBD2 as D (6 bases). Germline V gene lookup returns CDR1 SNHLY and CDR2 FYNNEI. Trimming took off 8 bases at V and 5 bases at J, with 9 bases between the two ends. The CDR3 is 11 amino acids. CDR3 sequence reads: CASSREETQYF. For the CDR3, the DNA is TGTGCCAGCTCCCGGGAGGAGACCCAGTACTTC.

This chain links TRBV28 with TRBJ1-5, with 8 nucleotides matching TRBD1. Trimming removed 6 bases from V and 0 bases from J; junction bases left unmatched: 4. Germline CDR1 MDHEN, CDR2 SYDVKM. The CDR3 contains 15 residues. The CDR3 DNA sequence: TGTGCCAGCAGCACAGGGGGGAATAGCAATCAGCCCCAGCATTTT. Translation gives CASSTGGNSNQPQHF.

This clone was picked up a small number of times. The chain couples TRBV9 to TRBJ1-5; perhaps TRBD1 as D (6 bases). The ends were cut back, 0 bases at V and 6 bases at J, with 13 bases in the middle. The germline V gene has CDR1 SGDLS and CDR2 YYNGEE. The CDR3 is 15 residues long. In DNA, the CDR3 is TGTGCCAGCAGCGTAGGGCCAGGGGCAGGTCAGCCCCAGCATTTT. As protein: CASSVGPGAGQPQHF.

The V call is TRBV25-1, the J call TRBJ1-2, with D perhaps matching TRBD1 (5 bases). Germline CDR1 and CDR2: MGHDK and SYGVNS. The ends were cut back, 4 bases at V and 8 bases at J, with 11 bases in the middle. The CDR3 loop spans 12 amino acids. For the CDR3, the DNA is TGTGCCAGCAGTGTTCAGGGTGGAGGCTACACCTTC. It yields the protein CASSVQGGGYTF.

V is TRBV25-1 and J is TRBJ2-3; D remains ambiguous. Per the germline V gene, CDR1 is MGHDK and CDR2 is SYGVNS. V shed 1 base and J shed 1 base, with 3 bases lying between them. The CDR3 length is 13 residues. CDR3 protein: CASSESGTDTQYF. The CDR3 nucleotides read TGTGCCAGCAGTGAATCCGGCACAGATACGCAGTATTTT.

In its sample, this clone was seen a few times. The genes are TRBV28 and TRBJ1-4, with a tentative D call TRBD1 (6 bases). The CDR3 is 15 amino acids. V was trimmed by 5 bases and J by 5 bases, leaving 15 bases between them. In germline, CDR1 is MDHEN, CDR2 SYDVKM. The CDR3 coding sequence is TGTGCCAGCAGTACCGGGACAACCGGGAATGAAAAACTGTTTTTT. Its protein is CASSTGTTGNEKLFF.

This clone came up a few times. The CDR3 DNA reads as TGTGCCAGCAGCCACCGGTGGGCGGGAGAAAAGGACAATGAGCAGTTCTTC. Protein: CASSHRWAGEKDNEQFF. The chain recombines TRBV13 with TRBJ2-1; 7 bases are shared with TRBD2. With 5 bases clipped from V and 5 bases from J, the junction kept 15 bases outside the gene matches. Per germline, CDR1 PRHDT and CDR2 FYEKMQ (reference sequence). The CDR3 has 17 residues.

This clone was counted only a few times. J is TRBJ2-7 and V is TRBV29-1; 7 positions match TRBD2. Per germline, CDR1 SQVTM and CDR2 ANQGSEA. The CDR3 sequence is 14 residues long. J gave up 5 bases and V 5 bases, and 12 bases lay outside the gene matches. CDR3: CSVLGRQRVNEQYF. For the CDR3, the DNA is TGCAGCGTTCTCGGGAGGCAGCGGGTTAACGAGCAGTACTTC.